These 3 T cell receptor beta chains share one sample of origin, sequenced in a study of graft-versus-host responses after intestinal transplantation. TCRdb keeps only in-frame clones here, not all; method: immunoSEQ multiplex PCR. Of tens of thousands of clones in the sample, 89% were seen once. Which antigens these TCRs recognize remains unknown. The sequencing used unstimulated CD8+ T cells sorted from spleen or lymph node cells, collected before intestinal transplant. These receptors were obtained from a human donor who received an intestinal transplant.

This clone was counted once. This sequence joins TRBV27 and TRBJ2-1, with D maybe TRBD1 (5 bases). The CDR3 loop spans 14 amino acids. V gave up 3 bases and J gave up 0 bases, with 6 bases separating them. Germline CDR1 is MNHEY and CDR2 is SMNVEV (reference sequence). DNA for the CDR3: TGTGCCAGCAGTTTCGACAGCTCCTACAATGAGCAGTTCTTC. Amino acids: CASSFDSSYNEQFF.

V is TRBV7-6 and J is TRBJ2-3; possibly TRBD2 for D (7 bases). The CDR3 runs to 16 residues. Looked up from germline, CDR1 is SGHVS and CDR2 is FNYEAQ. Trimming cost V 3 bases and J 6 bases, with 19 bases left between them. CDR3: CASSFHGGQVYDTQYF. The CDR3 coding sequence is TGTGCCAGCAGCTTCCACGGGGGGCAGGTGTATGATACGCAGTATTTT.

This chain links TRBV7-9 with TRBJ2-1; D might be TRBD1 (5 bases). The CDR3 spans 10 residues. CDR1 is SEHNR and CDR2 is FQNEAQ in the germline V gene (reference sequence). The V end lost 6 bases, the J end lost 9 bases, and 6 bases lay between the germline ends. CDR3 DNA: TGTGCCAGCAGTAGGGGTGAGCAGTTCTTC. Its translation is CASSRGEQFF.